This T cell receptor beta chain derives from a study of blood T cell repertoires in COVID-19. Original analysis: Reference gene primer amplification yielded estimated nucleated cell counts. Generated by immunoSEQ multiplex PCR, the TCRdb table keeps only in-frame clones and is missing some. V and J calls and clone size are as listed in that table; D and trimming were resolved from the DNA. The repertoire has roughly 330,000 clones, 80% to 90% of them found once; the top ten carry roughly a tenth. Participants, about 18 to 90 years old, spanned around 26 US areas. For recovered donors of Cohort 3, there were two negative PCRs, clearance, or symptom resolution. V was pared by 2 bases and J by 3 bases, with 10 bases between. The CDR3 sequence is 14 residues long. Germline V lookup: CDR1 GTSNPN, CDR2 SVGIG (reference sequence).

This TCR was recovered from a woman aged 18-35 years who had recovered from COVID-19. The V and J genes are TRBV30 and TRBJ2-2; perhaps TRBD1 as D (5 bases). Input material: PBMCs or T cells enriched from blood (not recorded which). The CDR3 spells CAWSTRQYTGELFF. CDR3 sequence (DNA): TGTGCCTGGAGTACCCGACAGTACACCGGGGAGCTGTTTTTT. Looking up the rest from reference TRBV30 and TRBJ2-2 gives the full variable domain: SQTIHQWPATLVQPVGSPLSLECTVEGTSNPNLYWYRQAAGRGLQLLFYSVGIGQISSEVPQNLSASRPQDRQFILSSKKLLLSDSGFYLCAWSTRQYTGELFFGEGSRLTVL.